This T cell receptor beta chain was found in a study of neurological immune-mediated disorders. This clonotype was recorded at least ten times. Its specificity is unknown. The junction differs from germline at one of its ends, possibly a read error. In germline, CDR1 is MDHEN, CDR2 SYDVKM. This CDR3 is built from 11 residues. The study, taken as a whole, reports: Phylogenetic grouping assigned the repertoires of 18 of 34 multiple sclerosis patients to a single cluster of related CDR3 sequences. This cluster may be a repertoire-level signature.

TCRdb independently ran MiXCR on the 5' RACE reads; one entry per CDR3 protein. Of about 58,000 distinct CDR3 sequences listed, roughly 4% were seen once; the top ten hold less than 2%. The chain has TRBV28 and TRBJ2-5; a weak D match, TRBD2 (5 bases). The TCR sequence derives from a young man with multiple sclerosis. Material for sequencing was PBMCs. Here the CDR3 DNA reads TGTGCCAGCAGTTCACCGAGAGAGACTATCTTC. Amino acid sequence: CASSSPRETIF. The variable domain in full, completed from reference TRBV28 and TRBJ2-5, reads DVKVTQSSRYLVKRTGEKVFLECVQDMDHENMFWYRQDPGLGLRLIYFSYDVKMKEKGDIPEGYSVSREKKERFSLILESASTNQTSMYLCASSSPRETIFGPGTRLLVL.